This T cell receptor (beta chain) was identified in a study of T cells in localized non-small cell lung cancer. CDR1 and CDR2 (germline): KGHSH, LQKENI. The CDR3 is made up of 12 amino acids. V dropped 2 bases and J dropped 4 bases, with 4 bases sitting between them. TCRdb keeps only in-frame clones here, not all; method: immunoSEQ multiplex PCR. This repertoire shows 100,000 to 150,000 clones, around 89% found once; its top ten account for around 1.8%. Material: peripheral blood, obtained before any cancer treatment. This clonotype was sampled from a female donor older than 55 with stage I lung adenocarcinoma. The chain carries TRBV18 and TRBJ2-3, with D uncertain. CDR3 residues: CASSPGADTQYF. The CDR3 nucleotides are TGTGCCAGCTCACCAGGAGCAGATACGCAGTATTTT.